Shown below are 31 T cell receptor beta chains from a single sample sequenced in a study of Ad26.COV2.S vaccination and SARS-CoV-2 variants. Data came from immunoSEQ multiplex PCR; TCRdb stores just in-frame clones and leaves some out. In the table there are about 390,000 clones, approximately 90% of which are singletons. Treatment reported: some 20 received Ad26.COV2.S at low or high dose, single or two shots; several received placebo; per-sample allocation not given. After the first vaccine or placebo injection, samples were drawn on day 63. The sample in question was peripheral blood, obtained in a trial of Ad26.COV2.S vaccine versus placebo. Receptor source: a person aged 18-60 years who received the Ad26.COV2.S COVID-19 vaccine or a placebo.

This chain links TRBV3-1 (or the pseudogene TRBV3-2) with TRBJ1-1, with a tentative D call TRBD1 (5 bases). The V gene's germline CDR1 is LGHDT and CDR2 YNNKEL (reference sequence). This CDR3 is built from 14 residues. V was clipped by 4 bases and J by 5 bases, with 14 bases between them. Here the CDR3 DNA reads TGTGCCAGCAGCCTAGGACAAGGCACGACTGAAGCTTTCTTT. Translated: CASSLGQGTTEAFF.

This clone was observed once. The DNA of the CDR3 is TGTGCCAGCAGGGAAACAGGGGCTCGGAATTCACCCCTCCACTTT. Protein sequence: CASRETGARNSPLHF. V is TRBV5-6 and J is TRBJ1-6, with 7 nucleotides matching TRBD1. V dropped 5 bases and J dropped 7; count of bases not matched to a gene: 9. The CDR3 has 15 amino acids. Looked up from germline, CDR1 is SGHDT and CDR2 is YYEEEE.

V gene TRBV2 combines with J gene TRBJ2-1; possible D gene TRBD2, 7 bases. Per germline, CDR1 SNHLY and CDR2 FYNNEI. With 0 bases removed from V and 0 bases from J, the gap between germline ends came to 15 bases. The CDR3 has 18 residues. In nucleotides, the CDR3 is TGTGCCAGCAGTGAAGCGACTGGCGGGGGCGACTCCTACAATGAGCAGTTCTTC. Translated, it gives CASSEATGGGDSYNEQFF.

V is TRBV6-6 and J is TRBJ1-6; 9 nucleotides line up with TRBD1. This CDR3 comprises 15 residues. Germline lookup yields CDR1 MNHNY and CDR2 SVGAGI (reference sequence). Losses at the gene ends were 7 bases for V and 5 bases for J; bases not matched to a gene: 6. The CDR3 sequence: CASTLDRGNNSPLHF. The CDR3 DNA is TGTGCCAGCACCCTAGACAGGGGGAATAATTCACCCCTCCACTTT.

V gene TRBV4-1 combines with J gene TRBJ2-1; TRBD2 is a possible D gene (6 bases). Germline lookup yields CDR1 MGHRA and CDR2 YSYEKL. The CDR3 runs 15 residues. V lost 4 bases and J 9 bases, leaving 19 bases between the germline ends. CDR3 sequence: CASSPSFLAGIEQFF. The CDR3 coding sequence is TGCGCCAGCAGCCCCTCCTTTTTGGCGGGGATTGAGCAGTTCTTC.

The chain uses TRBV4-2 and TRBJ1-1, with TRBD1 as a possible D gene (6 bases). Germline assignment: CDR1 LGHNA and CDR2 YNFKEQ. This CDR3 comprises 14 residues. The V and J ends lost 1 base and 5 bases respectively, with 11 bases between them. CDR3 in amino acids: CASSQAGVGTEAFF. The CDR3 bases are TGTGCCAGCAGCCAAGCAGGGGTGGGAACTGAAGCTTTCTTT.

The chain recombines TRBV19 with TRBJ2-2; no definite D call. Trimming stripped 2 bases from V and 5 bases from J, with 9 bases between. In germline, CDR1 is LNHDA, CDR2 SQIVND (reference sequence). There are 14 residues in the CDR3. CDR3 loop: CASSIRAMTGELFF. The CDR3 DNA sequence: TGTGCCAGTAGTATAAGGGCAATGACCGGGGAGCTGTTTTTT.

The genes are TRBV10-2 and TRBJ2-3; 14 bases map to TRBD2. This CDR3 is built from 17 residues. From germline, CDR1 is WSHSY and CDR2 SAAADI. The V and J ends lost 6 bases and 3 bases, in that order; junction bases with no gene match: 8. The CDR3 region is CASRPGLAGGETDTQYF. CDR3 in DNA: TGCGCCAGCAGGCCAGGACTAGCGGGGGGAGAAACAGATACGCAGTATTTT.

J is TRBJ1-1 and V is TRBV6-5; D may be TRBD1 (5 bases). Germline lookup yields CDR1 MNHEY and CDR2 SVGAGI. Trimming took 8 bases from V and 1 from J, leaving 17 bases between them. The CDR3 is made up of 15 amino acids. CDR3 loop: CASPGPTASNTEAFF. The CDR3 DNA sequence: TGTGCCAGCCCAGGGCCCACCGCCTCGAACACTGAAGCTTTCTTT.

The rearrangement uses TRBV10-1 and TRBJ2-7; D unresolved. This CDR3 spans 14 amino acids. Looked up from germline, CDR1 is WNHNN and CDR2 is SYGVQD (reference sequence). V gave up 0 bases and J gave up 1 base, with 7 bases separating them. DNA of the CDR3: TGCGCCAGCAGTGAGTCCGACCCGTCCTACGAGCAGTACTTC. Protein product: CASSESDPSYEQYF.

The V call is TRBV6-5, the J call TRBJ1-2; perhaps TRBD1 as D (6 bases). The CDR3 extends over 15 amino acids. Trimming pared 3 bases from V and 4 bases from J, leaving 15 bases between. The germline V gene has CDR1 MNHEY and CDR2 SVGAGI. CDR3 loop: CASSYEGGQPYGYTF. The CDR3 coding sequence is TGTGCCAGCAGTTATGAGGGAGGACAGCCCTATGGCTACACCTTC.

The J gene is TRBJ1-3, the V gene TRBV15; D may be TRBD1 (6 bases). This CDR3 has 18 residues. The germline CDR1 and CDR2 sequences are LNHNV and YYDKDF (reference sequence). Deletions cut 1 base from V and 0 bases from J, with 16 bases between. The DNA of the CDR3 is TGTGCCACCAGCAGAGGAGGGGGAGCCCTAACCTCTGGAAACACCATATATTTT. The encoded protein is CATSRGGGALTSGNTIYF.

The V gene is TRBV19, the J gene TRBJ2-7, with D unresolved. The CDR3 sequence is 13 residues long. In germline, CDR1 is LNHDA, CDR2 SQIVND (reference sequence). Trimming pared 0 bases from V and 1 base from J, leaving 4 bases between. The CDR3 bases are TGTGCCAGTAGTATAGACAGTTCCTACGAGCAGTACTTC. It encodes CASSIDSSYEQYF.

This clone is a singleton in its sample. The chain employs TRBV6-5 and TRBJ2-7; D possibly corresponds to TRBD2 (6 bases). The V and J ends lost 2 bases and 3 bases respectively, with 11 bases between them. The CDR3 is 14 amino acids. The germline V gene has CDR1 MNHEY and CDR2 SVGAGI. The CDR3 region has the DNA TGTGCCAGCAGTTACACGGGCGGGGACTACGAGCAGTACTTC. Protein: CASSYTGGDYEQYF.

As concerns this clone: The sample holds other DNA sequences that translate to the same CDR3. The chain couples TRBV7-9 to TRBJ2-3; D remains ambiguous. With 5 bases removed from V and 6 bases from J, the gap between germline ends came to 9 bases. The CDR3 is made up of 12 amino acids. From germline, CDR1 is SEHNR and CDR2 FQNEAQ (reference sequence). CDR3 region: CASSPSWDTQYF. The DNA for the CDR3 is TGTGCCAGCAGCCCGTCATGGGATACGCAGTATTTT.

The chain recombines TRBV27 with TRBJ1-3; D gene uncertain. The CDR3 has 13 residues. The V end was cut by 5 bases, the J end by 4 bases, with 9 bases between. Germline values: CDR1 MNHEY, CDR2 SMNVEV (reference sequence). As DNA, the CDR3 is TGTGCCAGCAGTCCCAGGACGGGAAACACCATATATTTT. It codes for CASSPRTGNTIYF.

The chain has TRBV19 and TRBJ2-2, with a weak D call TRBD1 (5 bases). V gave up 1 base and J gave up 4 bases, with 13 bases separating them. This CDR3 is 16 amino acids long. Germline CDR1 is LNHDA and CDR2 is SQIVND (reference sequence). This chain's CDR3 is CASSIALTGGTGELFF. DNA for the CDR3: TGTGCCAGTAGTATAGCGCTCACAGGCGGCACCGGGGAGCTGTTTTTT.

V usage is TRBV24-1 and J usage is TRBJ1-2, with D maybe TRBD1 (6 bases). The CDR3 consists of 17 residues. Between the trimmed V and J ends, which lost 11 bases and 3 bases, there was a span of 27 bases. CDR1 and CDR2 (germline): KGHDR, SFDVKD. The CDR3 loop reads CASPGQVEADEDYGYTF. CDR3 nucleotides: TGTGCCAGCCCGGGACAAGTTGAGGCGGATGAAGACTATGGCTACACCTTC.

The CDR3 spells CASSHGASSNQPQHF. CDR3 bases: TGTGCCAGCAGCCACGGGGCTTCTAGCAATCAGCCCCAGCATTTT. The V and J genes are TRBV6-5 and TRBJ1-5, with D perhaps TRBD1 (5 bases). The CDR3 contains 15 residues. Trimming stripped 6 bases from V and 0 bases from J, with 12 bases between. Germline values: CDR1 MNHEY, CDR2 SVGAGI.

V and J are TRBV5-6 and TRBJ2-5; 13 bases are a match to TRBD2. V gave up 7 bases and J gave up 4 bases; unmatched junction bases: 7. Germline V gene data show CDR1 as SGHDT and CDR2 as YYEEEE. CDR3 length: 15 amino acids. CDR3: CASRLAGGARETQYF. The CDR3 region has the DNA TGTGCCAGCCGACTAGCGGGGGGCGCAAGAGAGACCCAGTACTTC.

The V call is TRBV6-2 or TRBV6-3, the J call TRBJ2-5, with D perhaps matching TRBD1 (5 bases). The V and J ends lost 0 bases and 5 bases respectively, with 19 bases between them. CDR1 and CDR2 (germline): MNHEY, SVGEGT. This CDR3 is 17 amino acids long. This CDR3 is CASSYSRASGIPETQYF. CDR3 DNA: TGTGCCAGCAGTTACTCAAGGGCGTCAGGGATACCTGAGACCCAGTACTTC.

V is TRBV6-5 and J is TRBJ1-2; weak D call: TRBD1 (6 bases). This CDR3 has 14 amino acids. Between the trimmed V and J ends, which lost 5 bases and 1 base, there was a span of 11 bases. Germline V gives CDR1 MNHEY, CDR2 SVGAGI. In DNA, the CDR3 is TGTGCCAGCAGTCTGGGGGCCTATAACTATGGCTACACCTTC. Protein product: CASSLGAYNYGYTF.

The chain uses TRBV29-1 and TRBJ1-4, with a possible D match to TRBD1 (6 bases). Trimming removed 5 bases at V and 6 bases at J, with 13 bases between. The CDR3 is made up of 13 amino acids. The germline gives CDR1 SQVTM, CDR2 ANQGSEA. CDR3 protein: CSVNPTGDEKLFF. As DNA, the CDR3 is TGCAGCGTTAATCCGACAGGCGATGAAAAACTGTTTTTT. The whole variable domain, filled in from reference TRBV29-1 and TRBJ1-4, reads SAVISQKPSRDICQRGTSLTIQCQVDSQVTMMFWYRQQPGQSLTLIATANQGSEATYESGFVIDKFPISRPNLTFSTLTVSNMSPEDSSIYLCSVNPTGDEKLFFGSGTQLSVL.

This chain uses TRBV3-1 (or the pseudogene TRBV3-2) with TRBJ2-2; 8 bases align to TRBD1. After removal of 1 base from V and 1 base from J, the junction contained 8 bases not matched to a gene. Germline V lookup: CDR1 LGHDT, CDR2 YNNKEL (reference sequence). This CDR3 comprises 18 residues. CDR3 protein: CASSQVPAGQGNTGELFF. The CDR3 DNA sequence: TGTGCCAGCAGCCAAGTACCCGCCGGACAGGGGAACACCGGGGAGCTGTTTTTT.

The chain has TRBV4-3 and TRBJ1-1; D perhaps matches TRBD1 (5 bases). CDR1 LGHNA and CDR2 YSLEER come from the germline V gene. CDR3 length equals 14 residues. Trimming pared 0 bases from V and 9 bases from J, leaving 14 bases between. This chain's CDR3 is CASSQESGRGKAFF. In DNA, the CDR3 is TGCGCCAGCAGCCAAGAATCGGGGCGAGGAAAAGCTTTCTTT.

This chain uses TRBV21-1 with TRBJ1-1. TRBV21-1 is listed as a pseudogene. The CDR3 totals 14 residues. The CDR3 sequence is CAIFPRRGNTEAFF. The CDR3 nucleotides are TGTGCCATCTTCCCCCGCCGGGGGAACACTGAAGCTTTCTTT.

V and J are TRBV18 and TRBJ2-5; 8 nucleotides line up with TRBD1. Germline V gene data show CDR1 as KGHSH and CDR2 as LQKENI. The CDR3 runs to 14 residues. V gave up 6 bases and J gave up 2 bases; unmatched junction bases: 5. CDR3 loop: CASSQTGEQETQYF. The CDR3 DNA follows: TGTGCCAGCTCGCAGACAGGGGAACAAGAGACCCAGTACTTC.

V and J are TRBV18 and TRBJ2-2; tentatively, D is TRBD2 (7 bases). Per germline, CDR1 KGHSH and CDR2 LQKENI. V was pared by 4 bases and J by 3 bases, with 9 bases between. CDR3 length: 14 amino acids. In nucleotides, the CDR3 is TGTGCCAGCTCACGGGGGGGCGACACCGGGGAGCTGTTTTTT. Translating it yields CASSRGGDTGELFF.

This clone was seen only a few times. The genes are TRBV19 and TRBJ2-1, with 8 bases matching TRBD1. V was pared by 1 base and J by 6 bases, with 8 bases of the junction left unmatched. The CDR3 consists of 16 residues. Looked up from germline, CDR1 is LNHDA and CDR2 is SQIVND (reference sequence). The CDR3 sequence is CASSIVTGQGGNEQFF. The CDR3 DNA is TGTGCCAGTAGTATAGTAACCGGACAGGGTGGCAATGAGCAGTTCTTC.

CDR3 protein: CASSLDLGTVYGYTF. In nucleotides, the CDR3 is TGTGCCAGCAGCTTAGACCTCGGGACGGTTTATGGCTACACCTTC. The chain joins TRBV7-2 to TRBJ1-2; tentative D call: TRBD1 (5 bases). The CDR3 runs to 15 residues. Germline CDR1 and CDR2: SGHTA and FQGNSA. V shed 1 base and J shed 5 bases, with 14 bases lying between them.

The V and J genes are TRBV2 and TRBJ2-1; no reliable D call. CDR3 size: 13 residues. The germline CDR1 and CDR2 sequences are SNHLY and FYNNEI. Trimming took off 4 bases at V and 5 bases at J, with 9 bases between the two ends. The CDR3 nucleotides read TGTGCCAGCAGTGCGTTCAGAAACAATGAGCAGTTCTTC. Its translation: CASSAFRNNEQFF.